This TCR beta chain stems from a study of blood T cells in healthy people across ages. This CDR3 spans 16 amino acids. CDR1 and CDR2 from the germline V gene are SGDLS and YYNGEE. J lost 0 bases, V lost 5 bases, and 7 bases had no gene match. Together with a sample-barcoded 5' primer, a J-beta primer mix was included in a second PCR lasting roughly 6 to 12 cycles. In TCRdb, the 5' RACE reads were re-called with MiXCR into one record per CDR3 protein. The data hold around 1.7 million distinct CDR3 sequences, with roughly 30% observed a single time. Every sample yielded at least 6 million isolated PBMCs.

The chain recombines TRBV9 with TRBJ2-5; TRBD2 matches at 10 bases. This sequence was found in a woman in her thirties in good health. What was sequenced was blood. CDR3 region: CASRRGLAGDQETQYF. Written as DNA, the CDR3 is TGTGCCAGCAGGAGGGGGCTAGCGGGAGACCAAGAGACCCAGTACTTC.